This T cell receptor (beta chain) was obtained from a study of human T cells and chemical hapten exposure. Study outcomes and limitations: Sensitizing to DPC left TCRs with a frequency above 1 in 1000 unaltered.

In the study's own analysis: Samples held a median of approximately 96,000 TCRs, range 23,224–690,600. TCRdb re-called the RACE reads through MiXCR, storing one row per CDR3 protein. The V and J calls and clone size are TCRdb's, not the authors'. The repertoire holds tens of thousands of distinct CDR3 sequences, over 7% seen once, with approximately 9.9% in the top ten. Comment on this clonotype: Its antigen is not identified.

Trimming took 6 bases from V and 6 from J; bases not matched to a gene: 0. The CDR3 consists of 11 residues. Germline CDR1 MNHNY, CDR2 SVGAGI (reference sequence). Time point: healthy volunteer bleed at 2 weeks. Whole blood that had not been fractionated was the source of extracted total RNA. This TCR was sampled from a human donor in good health. Some clones in this sample may be carry-over from other donors' samples. Sequencing was carried out using whole blood. This sequence joins TRBV6-6 and TRBJ1-1; 8 bases agree with TRBD1. This CDR3 reads CASRQGAEAFF. The DNA for the CDR3 is TGTGCCAGCAGACAGGGGGCTGAAGCTTTCTTT.